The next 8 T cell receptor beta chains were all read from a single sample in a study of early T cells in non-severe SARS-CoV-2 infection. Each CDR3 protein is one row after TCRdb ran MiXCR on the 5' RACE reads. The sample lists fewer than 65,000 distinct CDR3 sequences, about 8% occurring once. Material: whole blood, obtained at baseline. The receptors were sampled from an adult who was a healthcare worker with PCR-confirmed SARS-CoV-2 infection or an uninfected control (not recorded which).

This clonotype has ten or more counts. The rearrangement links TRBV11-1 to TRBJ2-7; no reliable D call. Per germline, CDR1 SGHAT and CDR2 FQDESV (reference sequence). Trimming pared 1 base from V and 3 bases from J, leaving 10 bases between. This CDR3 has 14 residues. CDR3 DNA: TGTGCCAGCAGCTTAGGAGAAATCGTCTACGAGCAGTACTTC. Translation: CASSLGEIVYEQYF.

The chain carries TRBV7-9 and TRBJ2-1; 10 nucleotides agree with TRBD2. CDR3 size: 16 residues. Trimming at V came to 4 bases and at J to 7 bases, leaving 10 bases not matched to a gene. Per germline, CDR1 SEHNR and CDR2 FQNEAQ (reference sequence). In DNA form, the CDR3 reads TGTGCCAGCAGCTACCCGACTAGCGGGTACGGGAATGAGCAGTTCTTC. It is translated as CASSYPTSGYGNEQFF.

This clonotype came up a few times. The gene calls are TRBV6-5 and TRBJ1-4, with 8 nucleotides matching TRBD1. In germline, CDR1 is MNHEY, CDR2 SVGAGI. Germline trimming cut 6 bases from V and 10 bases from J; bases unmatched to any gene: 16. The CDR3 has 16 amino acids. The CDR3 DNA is TGTGCCAGCAGAGGACGCAGGGGGCGCGATGGGGGAAAACTGTTTTTT. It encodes CASRGRRGRDGGKLFF.

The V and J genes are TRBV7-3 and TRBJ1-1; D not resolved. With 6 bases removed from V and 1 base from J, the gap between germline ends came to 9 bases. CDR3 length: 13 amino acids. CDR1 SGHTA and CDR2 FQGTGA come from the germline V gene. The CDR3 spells CASSLQPNTEAFF. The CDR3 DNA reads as TGTGCCAGCAGTCTACAGCCGAACACTGAAGCTTTCTTT. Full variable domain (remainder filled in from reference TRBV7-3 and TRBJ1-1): GAGVSQTPSNKVTEKGKYVELRCDPISGHTALYWYRQSLGQGPEFLIYFQGTGAADDSGLPNDRFFAVRPEGSVSTLKIQRTERGDSAVYLCASSLQPNTEAFFGQGTRLTVV.

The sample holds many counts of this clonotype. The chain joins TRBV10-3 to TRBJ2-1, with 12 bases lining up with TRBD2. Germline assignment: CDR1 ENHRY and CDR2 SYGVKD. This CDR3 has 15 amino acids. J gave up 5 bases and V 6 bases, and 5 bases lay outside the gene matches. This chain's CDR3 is CAIRALAGGDNEQFF. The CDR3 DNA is TGTGCCATCAGGGCTCTAGCGGGAGGGGACAATGAGCAGTTCTTC.

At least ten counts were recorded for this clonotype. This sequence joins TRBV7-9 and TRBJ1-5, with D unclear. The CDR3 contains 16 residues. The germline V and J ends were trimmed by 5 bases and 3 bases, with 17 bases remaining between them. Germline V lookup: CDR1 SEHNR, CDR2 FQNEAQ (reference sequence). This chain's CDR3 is CASSPREAGPNQPQHF. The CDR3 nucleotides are TGTGCCAGCAGCCCCCGAGAAGCTGGGCCCAATCAGCCCCAGCATTTT.

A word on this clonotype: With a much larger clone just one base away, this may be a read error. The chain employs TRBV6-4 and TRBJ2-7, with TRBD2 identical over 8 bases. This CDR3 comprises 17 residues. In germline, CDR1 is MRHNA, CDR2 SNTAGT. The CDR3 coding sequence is TGTGCCAGCAGTGACTGCAAACTAGCGGATTCCCCCTACAAGCAGTACTTC. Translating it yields CASSDCKLADSPYKQYF.

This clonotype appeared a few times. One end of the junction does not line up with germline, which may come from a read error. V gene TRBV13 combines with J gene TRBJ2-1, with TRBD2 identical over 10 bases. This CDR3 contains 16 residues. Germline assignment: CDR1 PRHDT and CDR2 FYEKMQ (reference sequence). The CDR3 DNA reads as TGTGCCAGCAGCTTGGGTAGCGGGAGGACCTACGATGAGCAGTTCTTC. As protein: CASSLGSGRTYDEQFF.